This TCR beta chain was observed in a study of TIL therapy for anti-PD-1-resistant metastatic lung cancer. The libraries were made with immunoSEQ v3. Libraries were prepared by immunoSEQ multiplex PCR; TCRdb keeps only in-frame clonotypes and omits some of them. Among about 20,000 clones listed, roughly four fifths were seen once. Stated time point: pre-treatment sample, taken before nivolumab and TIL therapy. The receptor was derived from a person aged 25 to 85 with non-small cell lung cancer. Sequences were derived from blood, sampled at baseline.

CDR3 DNA: TGTGCCAGCAGCTTAGTTGCGGGGGGAGATACGCAGTATTTT. It encodes CASSLVAGGDTQYF. The chain carries TRBV7-9 and TRBJ2-3; TRBD2 matches 8 bases. V lost 1 base and J lost 5; bases outside the gene matches: 2. Germline loops: CDR1 SEHNR, CDR2 FQNEAQ (reference sequence). The CDR3 is made up of 14 amino acids.